The next 25 T cell receptor beta chains were all read from a single sample in a study of cytomegalovirus exposure and HLA in healthy donors. Method: immunoSEQ multiplex PCR; TCRdb's copy keeps in-frame clones and lacks some. This sample yields 100,000 to 150,000 clones, of which approximately 89% are seen a single time; 3% to 3.5% belongs to the top ten. Sequences were obtained from PBMCs. The source is a man aged 25-45 years in good health and CMV-seronegative.

The chain joins TRBV2 to TRBJ2-4, with 7 bases aligning to TRBD1. Germline loops: CDR1 SNHLY, CDR2 FYNNEI. This CDR3 is built from 17 residues. With V trimmed by 0 bases and J by 2 bases, 7 bases remained unmatched. This CDR3 reads CASSEALLTGPKNIQYF. CDR3 in DNA: TGTGCCAGCAGTGAAGCGCTTCTGACAGGGCCCAAAAACATTCAGTACTTC.

The chain employs TRBV7-2 and TRBJ2-7, with 7 bases aligning to TRBD2. CDR3 length: 15 residues. V lost 5 bases, J lost 2 bases, and 9 bases stayed unmatched. Germline CDR1 is SGHTA and CDR2 is FQGNSA. CDR3: CASSPSPGGTYEQYF. The CDR3 region has the DNA TGTGCCAGCAGCCCCTCCCCGGGGGGTACCTACGAGCAGTACTTC.

The rearrangement uses TRBV4-2 and TRBJ1-2; D gene uncertain. This CDR3 has 15 amino acids. Germline lookup yields CDR1 LGHNA and CDR2 YNFKEQ. Between the trimmed V and J ends, which lost 4 bases and 3 bases, there was a span of 15 bases. CDR3 DNA: TGTGCCAGCAGCCCCTCCCCCGAGGGCCACTATGGCTACACCTTC. Translating it yields CASSPSPEGHYGYTF.

V and J are TRBV7-2 and TRBJ2-3; TRBD2 matches 7 bases. The CDR3 consists of 15 residues. The V gene's germline CDR1 is SGHTA and CDR2 FQGNSA. J gave up 0 bases and V 5 bases, and 5 bases lay outside the gene matches. The DNA for the CDR3 is TGTGCCAGCAGCGATAGCGGGTTTAGCACAGATACGCAGTATTTT. Protein product: CASSDSGFSTDTQYF. The variable domain in full, with the rest retrieved from reference TRBV7-2 and TRBJ2-3, is GAGVSQSPSNKVTEKGKDVELRCDPISGHTALYWYRQSLGQGLEFLIYFQGNSAPDKSGLPSDRFSAERTGGSVSTLTIQRTQQEDSAVYLCASSDSGFSTDTQYFGPGTRLTVL.

The J gene is TRBJ1-5, the V gene TRBV7-9, with 8 bases aligning to TRBD1. The trim removed 6 bases at V and 5 bases at J, leaving 15 bases unmatched. Germline CDR1 is SEHNR and CDR2 is FQNEAQ (reference sequence). The CDR3 sequence is 17 residues long. The CDR3 DNA is TGTGCCAGCAGTACCGAGAGACAGGGGCGTGGGGATCAGCCCCAGCATTTT. It translates to CASSTERQGRGDQPQHF.

This clone has a handful of counts. The V gene is TRBV5-1, the J gene TRBJ2-7, with 7 bases lining up with TRBD2. Germline CDR1 is SGHRS and CDR2 is YFSETQ. V lost 4 bases and J lost 3; bases outside the gene matches: 10. This CDR3 is 15 amino acids long. As DNA, the CDR3 is TGCGCCAGCAGCCCGCAAACCGGGACTATCTACGAGCAGTACTTC. It yields the protein CASSPQTGTIYEQYF.

The chain carries TRBV6-5 and TRBJ2-1; 7 bases are a match to TRBD1. The V gene end was trimmed by 6 bases and the J gene end by 1 base; junction bases not matched to a gene: 6. From germline, CDR1 is MNHEY and CDR2 SVGAGI. This CDR3 region has 15 residues. The CDR3 DNA follows: TGTGCCAGCAGAATGGACAGGTTGTCCTACAATGAGCAGTTCTTC. As protein: CASRMDRLSYNEQFF.

In this sample, this clone turned up a few times. This sequence joins TRBV2 and TRBJ1-5, with TRBD1 matching 7 bases. Germline CDR1 is SNHLY and CDR2 is FYNNEI. With V trimmed by 1 base and J by 7 bases, 7 bases remained unmatched. The CDR3 is 15 residues long. The CDR3 DNA reads as TGTGCCAGCAGTGAAGAGGGGACAGTCAACCAGCCCCAGCATTTT. This sequence encodes CASSEEGTVNQPQHF.

The V and J genes are TRBV7-9 and TRBJ1-3; D is unclear. Germline V gives CDR1 SEHNR, CDR2 FQNEAQ (reference sequence). V was clipped by 6 bases and J by 0 bases, with 12 bases between them. There are 15 residues in the CDR3. CDR3 in amino acids: CASSLGGHSGNTIYF. As DNA, the CDR3 is TGTGCCAGCAGTCTTGGCGGGCACTCTGGAAACACCATATATTTT.

The gene calls are TRBV7-2 and TRBJ2-7; TRBD2 aligns across 9 bases. The V gene's germline CDR1 is SGHTA and CDR2 FQGNSA. This CDR3 has 15 residues. The J segment lost 3 bases and the V segment lost 5 bases, leaving 8 bases of the junction unmatched. The CDR3 DNA reads TGTGCCAGCAGCATTCGACTAGCGGACTACTACGAGCAGTACTTC. As protein: CASSIRLADYYEQYF.

The chain employs TRBV28 and TRBJ1-2; D not resolved. The V end lost 1 base, the J end lost 7 bases, and 10 bases lay between the germline ends. From germline, CDR1 is MDHEN and CDR2 SYDVKM. This CDR3 has 13 amino acids. Written as DNA, the CDR3 is TGTGCCAGCAGTTTATCTAACCCGGGTGGCTACACCTTC. Its protein product is CASSLSNPGGYTF.

V gene TRBV7-6 combines with J gene TRBJ1-1, with a tentative D call TRBD1 (6 bases). The germline CDR1 and CDR2 sequences are SGHVS and FNYEAQ. The CDR3 spans 15 residues. Trimming removed 5 bases from V and 4 bases from J, with 17 bases in between. CDR3 sequence reads: CASSRISNRVTEAFF. The CDR3, as DNA: TGTGCCAGCAGCCGAATTTCGAACAGGGTCACTGAAGCTTTCTTT.

A few counts support this clone. The gene calls are TRBV6-5 and TRBJ1-2, with 8 positions matching TRBD1. The CDR3 covers 13 residues. Germline assignment: CDR1 MNHEY and CDR2 SVGAGI. J was trimmed by 6 bases and V by 6 bases; bases with no gene match: 6. CDR3 residues: CASSPGGRHGYTF. CDR3 sequence (DNA): TGTGCCAGCAGCCCAGGGGGCAGGCATGGCTACACCTTC.

This sequence joins TRBV7-9 and TRBJ2-5; D unclear. This CDR3 region has 15 residues. CDR1 SEHNR and CDR2 FQNEAQ come from the germline V gene (reference sequence). With 1 base removed from V and 2 bases from J, the gap between germline ends came to 11 bases. DNA for the CDR3: TGTGCCAGCAGCTTAGTGTCCTCACTGCAAGAGACCCAGTACTTC. Its translation is CASSLVSSLQETQYF.

The V gene is TRBV28, the J gene TRBJ1-6; D is perhaps TRBD1 (5 bases). Trimming took off 6 bases at V and 8 bases at J, with 11 bases between the two ends. In germline, CDR1 is MDHEN, CDR2 SYDVKM. The length of the CDR3 is 13 residues. CDR3 sequence (DNA): TGTGCCAGCAGAATCGTAGGGGATTCACCCCTCCACTTT. It encodes CASRIVGDSPLHF. The whole variable domain, remainder taken from reference TRBV28 and TRBJ1-6, is DVKVTQSSRYLVKRTGEKVFLECVQDMDHENMFWYRQDPGLGLRLIYFSYDVKMKEKGDIPEGYSVSREKKERFSLILESASTNQTSMYLCASRIVGDSPLHFGNGTRLTVT.

V usage is TRBV19 and J usage is TRBJ1-5, with D perhaps TRBD1 (5 bases). CDR1 is LNHDA and CDR2 is SQIVND in the germline V gene (reference sequence). CDR3 length: 14 amino acids. Deletions cut 2 bases from V and 4 bases from J, with 9 bases between. For the CDR3, the DNA is TGTGCCAGTAGTATACCCCAGGGTAATCAGCCCCAGCATTTT. Its protein is CASSIPQGNQPQHF.

The chain is built from TRBV7-9 and TRBJ1-4; D perhaps matches TRBD1 (5 bases). The CDR3 spans 16 residues. The V gene lost 5 bases and the J gene lost 0 bases, with 13 bases spanning the gap. Germline loops: CDR1 SEHNR, CDR2 FQNEAQ (reference sequence). CDR3 protein: CASSPQGGATNEKLFF. The CDR3 DNA sequence: TGTGCCAGCAGCCCCCAGGGCGGCGCAACTAATGAAAAACTGTTTTTT.

The genes are TRBV28 and TRBJ2-7, with 12 bases identical to TRBD2. Germline-derived CDR1 and CDR2 are MDHEN and SYDVKM. V shed 7 bases, J shed 0 bases, and the junction held 13 bases outside the gene matches. The CDR3 extends over 18 amino acids. In nucleotides, the CDR3 is TGTGCCAGCACCTCCATAAGAACTAGCGGGGGGTCCTCCTACGAGCAGTACTTC. The encoded protein is CASTSIRTSGGSSYEQYF.

This chain links TRBV5-8 with TRBJ1-5, with TRBD1 matching 8 bases. The CDR3 extends over 16 amino acids. J gave up 9 bases and V 4 bases, and 15 bases lay outside the gene matches. Germline V CDR1 and CDR2: SGHTS, YDEGEE. In DNA form, the CDR3 reads TGTGCCAGCAGCCCCGGTGACAGGGGACCGAAGGGGCCCCAGCATTTT. As protein: CASSPGDRGPKGPQHF.

This chain joins TRBV9 and TRBJ2-5; D unclear. CDR1 SGDLS and CDR2 YYNGEE come from the germline V gene. Trimming shortened V by 4 bases and J by 2 bases, and 9 bases separated the two germline ends. The CDR3 sequence is 13 residues long. The CDR3 bases are TGTGCCAGCAGCCTCGAGACACAAGAGACCCAGTACTTC. It specifies CASSLETQETQYF.

V usage is TRBV13 and J usage is TRBJ2-7, with unresolved D. Germline CDR1 PRHDT, CDR2 FYEKMQ (reference sequence). Between the trimmed V and J ends, which lost 4 bases and 0 bases, there was a span of 7 bases. This CDR3 is built from 13 residues. The CDR3 here is CASSSSSSYEQYF. DNA of the CDR3: TGTGCCAGCAGCTCCTCGAGCTCCTACGAGCAGTACTTC.

This chain links TRBV19 with TRBJ2-7; D is perhaps TRBD1 (5 bases). The CDR3 length is 12 residues. The germline V gene encodes CDR1 LNHDA and CDR2 SQIVND (reference sequence). Trimming removed 7 bases from V and 6 bases from J, with 13 bases in between. The CDR3 sequence is CASTADSSEQYF. The CDR3 DNA reads TGTGCCAGTACCGCCGACAGTTCCGAGCAGTACTTC.

This clone was recorded only once. The V call is TRBV4-1, the J call TRBJ2-2; TRBD1 agrees at 9 bases. This CDR3 comprises 19 residues. The V gene's germline CDR1 is MGHRA and CDR2 YSYEKL. The V and J ends lost 2 bases and 3 bases, in that order; junction bases with no gene match: 13. The CDR3 DNA reads as TGCGCCAGCAGCCAAATAGTAGGGACAGGGCGTGTACACACCGGGGAGCTGTTTTTT. Its translation is CASSQIVGTGRVHTGELFF.

The chain couples TRBV6-1 to TRBJ2-6, with 8 bases fitting TRBD1. This CDR3 is 16 amino acids long. J was trimmed by 4 bases and V by 3 bases; bases with no gene match: 5. CDR1 MNHNS and CDR2 SASEGT come from the germline V gene. CDR3 in DNA: TGTGCCAGCAGTGACAGGGGGCGCGGAGGGGCCAACGTCCTGACTTTC. It specifies CASSDRGRGGANVLTF.

This chain uses TRBV11-2 with TRBJ1-1, with 7 bases matching TRBD1. The V gene end was trimmed by 5 bases and the J gene end by 0 bases; junction bases not matched to a gene: 9. The CDR3 consists of 16 residues. Germline V gene sequence: CDR1 SGHAT, CDR2 FQNNGV. This CDR3 reads CASSLVSGTVNTEAFF. For the CDR3, the DNA is TGTGCCAGCAGCCTAGTCTCCGGGACAGTGAACACTGAAGCTTTCTTT.